The T cell receptor beta chain described here comes from a study of identical twins. V was shortened by 3 bases and J by 2 bases, with 11 bases between the two germline ends. Germline CDR1 is SQVTM and CDR2 is ANQGSEA. There are 13 residues in the CDR3. This clonotype was observed a handful of times. Through template switching, a universal primer site was introduced, and the cDNA contained unique molecular identifiers. TCRdb re-analysed the 5' RACE reads in MiXCR, keeping a single row per CDR3 protein. The sample carries 400,000 to 600,000 distinct CDR3 sequences, about a fifth recorded once. Separately, the same data were catalogued under a study of yellow fever vaccine responses in identical twins.

The chain recombines TRBV29-1 with TRBJ2-7; maybe TRBD2 (6 bases). This TCR derives from a woman aged 18-35 years in good health. Sequenced material: CD4+ T cells sorted from blood. CDR3 loop: CSVEDYRTYEQYF. CDR3 bases: TGCAGCGTTGAGGACTACAGGACCTACGAGCAGTACTTC.